Listed below are T cell receptor beta chains from one sample, sequenced in a study of blood T cells in healthy people across ages. From the 5' RACE reads, TCRdb called clonotypes with MiXCR, one entry per CDR3 protein. The data show approximately 490,000 distinct CDR3 sequences, 24% seen once. A further study also used this sample, focusing on T cells of mothers and their children.

Sequenced input: blood. Receptor source: a boy aged 5-17 years in good health. Each CDR3 is given with its conserved first and last residue. A clone size is listed for some rows: how often the clone was seen (once, few, many), or a class if it is expanded.

V,size,J,CDR3
TRBV5-1,-,TRBJ2-3,CASSPMGDTQYF
TRBV5-5,-,TRBJ2-7,CASSRRLGLYEQYF
TRBV5-1,few,TRBJ2-7,CASRLGDRLAHPRAYEQYF
TRBV19,few,TRBJ1-5,CASSRDRGINQPQHF
TRBV2,-,TRBJ1-1,CASNRGRMNTEAFF
TRBV7-3,few,TRBJ2-1,CASSLHPTGTPSSYNEQFF
TRBV7-3,few,TRBJ2-2,CASSLNSPQNTGELFF
TRBV28,many,TRBJ2-4,CASSETENIQYF
TRBV18,-,TRBJ2-5,CASSPAEGRDSETQYF
TRBV27,few,-,CASSPGTSGGNEQYF
TRBV28,-,TRBJ2-7,CASSFMDRDDEQYF
TRBV7-2,few,TRBJ2-7,CASSSRVTYEQYF
TRBV3-1,few,TRBJ2-3,CASSQVRTDTQYF
TRBV28,-,TRBJ2-1,CASSSPGTSFRGSGNEQFF
TRBV29-1,-,TRBJ1-4,CSAAGGKTNEKLFF
TRBV5-5,few,TRBJ2-3,CASSLEASGRASDTQYF
TRBV4-3,few,TRBJ2-7,CASSQDAGPYEQYF
TRBV9,-,TRBJ1-2,CASSVGNEWGLRGGYTF
TRBV29-1,many,TRBJ2-5,CSVGETQYF
TRBV7-9,-,TRBJ1-5,CASSLVQGDQPQHF
TRBV7-2,-,TRBJ2-5,CASSWTGTKTQYF
TRBV7-2,many,TRBJ1-1,CASSLMNTEAFF
TRBV11-2,-,TRBJ1-4,CASSLAYRGNEKLFF
TRBV18,-,TRBJ2-5,CASSPSLLREETQYF
TRBV29-1,few,TRBJ1-2,CSVETGQFNYGYTF
TRBV10-3,few,TRBJ1-2,CAISGQRDGYTF
TRBV28,-,-,CASSNKVTEQFF
TRBV2,few,TRBJ2-5,CASSEGGGDGVSQETQYF
TRBV30,-,-,CAWSKLGPAAYEQYF
TRBV6-5,few,-,CASSPWGQGRETQYF
TRBV14,once,TRBJ2-1,CASSQARTRDNEQFF
TRBV6-1,few,TRBJ2-5,CASSKPIGTQPSRETQYF
TRBV20-1,few,TRBJ2-3,CSARLPRDAQYF
TRBV10-3,-,TRBJ2-7,CAISDPGVNEQYF
TRBV6-1,-,TRBJ1-2,CASSDTNENLYGYTF
TRBV7-2,few,TRBJ2-1,CASSPGQGSSHEQFF
TRBV14,few,TRBJ1-3,CASSHSRELLYSGNTIYF
TRBV7-9,-,TRBJ1-6,CASSTDGGSPLHF
TRBV28,-,TRBJ2-6,CASSLTQAPRANVLTF
TRBV2,many,TRBJ1-6,CASSGGKGNSPLHF
TRBV20-1,-,TRBJ1-2,CSAPTGSYGYTF
TRBV7-2,-,-,CASSSSQGHYEQYF
TRBV7-9,few,TRBJ2-4,CASSDTGGRNIQYF
TRBV7-2,few,TRBJ2-1,CASLAGASDEQFF